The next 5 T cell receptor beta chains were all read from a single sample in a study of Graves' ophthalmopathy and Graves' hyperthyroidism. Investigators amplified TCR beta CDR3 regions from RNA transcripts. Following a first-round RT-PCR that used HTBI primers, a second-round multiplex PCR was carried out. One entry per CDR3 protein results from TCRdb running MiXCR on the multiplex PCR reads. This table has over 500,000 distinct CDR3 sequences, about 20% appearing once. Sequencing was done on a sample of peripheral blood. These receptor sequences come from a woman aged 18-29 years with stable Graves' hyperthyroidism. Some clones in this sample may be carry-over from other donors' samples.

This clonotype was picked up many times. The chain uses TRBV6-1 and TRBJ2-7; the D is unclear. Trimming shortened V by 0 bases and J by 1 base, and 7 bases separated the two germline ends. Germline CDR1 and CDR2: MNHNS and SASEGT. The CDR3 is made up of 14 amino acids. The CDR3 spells CASSEALHSYEQYF. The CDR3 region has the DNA TGTGCCAGCAGTGAAGCGCTTCATTCCTACGAGCAGTACTTC.

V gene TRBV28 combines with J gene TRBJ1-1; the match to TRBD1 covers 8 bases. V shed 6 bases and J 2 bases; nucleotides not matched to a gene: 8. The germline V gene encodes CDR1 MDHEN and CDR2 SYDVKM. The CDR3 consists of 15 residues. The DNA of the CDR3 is TGTGCCAGCAGCAGCCTAGGACAGGGAAACACTGAAGCTTTCTTT. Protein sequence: CASSSLGQGNTEAFF. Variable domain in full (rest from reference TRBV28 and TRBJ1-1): DVKVTQSSRYLVKRTGEKVFLECVQDMDHENMFWYRQDPGLGLRLIYFSYDVKMKEKGDIPEGYSVSREKKERFSLILESASTNQTSMYLCASSSLGQGNTEAFFGQGTRLTVV.

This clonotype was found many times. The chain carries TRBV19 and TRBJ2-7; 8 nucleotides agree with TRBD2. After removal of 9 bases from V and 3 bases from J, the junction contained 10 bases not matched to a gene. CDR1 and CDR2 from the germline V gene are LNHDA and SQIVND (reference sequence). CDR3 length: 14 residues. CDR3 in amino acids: CASPSAGGVYEQYF. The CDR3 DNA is TGTGCCAGCCCCAGCGCGGGGGGCGTCTACGAGCAGTACTTC.

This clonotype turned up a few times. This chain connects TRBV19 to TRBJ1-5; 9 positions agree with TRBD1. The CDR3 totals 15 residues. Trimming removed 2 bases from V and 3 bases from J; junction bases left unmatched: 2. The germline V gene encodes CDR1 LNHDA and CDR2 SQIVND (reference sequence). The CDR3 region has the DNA TGTGCCAGTAGTATAAACAGGGGGCCCAATCAGCCCCAGCATTTT. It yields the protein CASSINRGPNQPQHF.

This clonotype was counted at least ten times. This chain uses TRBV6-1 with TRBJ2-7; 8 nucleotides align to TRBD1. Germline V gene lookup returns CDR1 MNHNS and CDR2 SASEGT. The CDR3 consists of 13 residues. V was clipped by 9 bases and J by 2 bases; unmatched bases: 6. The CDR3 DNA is TGTGCCAGTGACAGGGGTCCTACCTACGAGCAGTACTTC. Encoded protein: CASDRGPTYEQYF.